This T cell receptor (beta chain) was sequenced during a study of T cells in Graves' hyperthyroidism and ophthalmopathy. The CDR3 is 17 residues long. V lost 0 bases, J lost 3 bases, and 7 bases stayed unmatched. Germline values: CDR1 LNHNV, CDR2 YYDKDF (reference sequence). Amplification of TCR beta CDR3 regions used RNA as the template. The HTBI set primed first-round TCR CDR3 RT-PCR. Via MiXCR, TCRdb re-called the multiplex PCR reads, giving one row per CDR3 protein. The sample contains 560,000 or so distinct CDR3 sequences, about 20% of which appear only once. Whole-study findings and limits: The blood repertoire included most of the expanded thyroid clonotypes above 0.001.

This clonotype was seen at least ten times. Its antigen is not known. The sequenced material came from blood. This TCR was sampled from a man aged 35 to 55 with Graves' ophthalmopathy. The rearrangement links TRBV15 to TRBJ2-7; 11 positions agree with TRBD2. The DNA of the CDR3 is TGTGCCACCAGCAGAGATAGGGGACTAGCGGCGGACTACGAGCAGTACTTC. Translating it yields CATSRDRGLAADYEQYF.